What follows are 9 T cell receptor beta chains derived from one specimen sequenced in a study of OX40 agonist ivuxolimab in advanced cancers. Measured with immunoSEQ multiplex PCR; TCRdb has only the in-frame clones, and not every one. The sample has nearly 90,000 clones; 87% are singletons. The material was CD4+ or CD8+ T cells sorted from blood, obtained in a trial of the OX40 agonist ivuxolimab. These receptors came from an adult with an advanced solid tumor such as melanoma, head and neck, liver or kidney cancer.

The chain combines TRBV30 with TRBJ1-6; weak D call: TRBD1 (5 bases). CDR3 size: 14 residues. Trimming removed 3 bases from V and 4 bases from J, with 10 bases in between. The germline gives CDR1 GTSNPN, CDR2 SVGIG (reference sequence). In DNA form, the CDR3 reads TGTGCCTGGAGACTGGGGGGTTATAATTCACCCCTCCACTTT. This encodes CAWRLGGYNSPLHF. The variable domain in full, completed from reference TRBV30 and TRBJ1-6, reads SQTIHQWPATLVQPVGSPLSLECTVEGTSNPNLYWYRQAAGRGLQLLFYSVGIGQISSEVPQNLSASRPQDRQFILSSKKLLLSDSGFYLCAWRLGGYNSPLHFGNGTRLTVT.

This sequence joins TRBV12-5 and TRBJ2-7; possibly TRBD2 for D (5 bases). This CDR3 contains 13 residues. Deletions cut 0 bases from V and 2 bases from J, with 5 bases between. Per the germline V gene, CDR1 is LGHNT and CDR2 is FRNRAP. The CDR3 loop reads CASGLVRAYEQYF. The CDR3 DNA follows: TGTGCTAGTGGTTTGGTGCGGGCCTACGAGCAGTACTTC.

The chain has TRBV19 and TRBJ2-3; D could derive from TRBD1 or TRBD2 (5 bases each). The ends were cut back, 5 bases at V and 6 bases at J, with 15 bases in the middle. Germline-derived CDR1 and CDR2 are LNHDA and SQIVND (reference sequence). The CDR3 runs 14 residues. CDR3 protein: CASSAGAPADTQYF. As DNA, the CDR3 is TGTGCCAGTAGTGCCGGGGCACCGGCGGATACGCAGTATTTT.

The chain is built from TRBV2 and TRBJ2-3; 8 bases line up with TRBD2. V lost 6 bases, J lost 2 bases, and 10 bases stayed unmatched. Germline loops: CDR1 SNHLY, CDR2 FYNNEI. The CDR3 loop spans 16 amino acids. The CDR3 loop is CASSITSGIYTDTQYF. The CDR3 DNA follows: TGTGCCAGCAGCATAACTAGCGGAATCTACACAGATACGCAGTATTTT.

This clone was detected only once. The chain uses TRBV4-3 and TRBJ1-2, with a possible D match to TRBD1 (5 bases). The V and J ends lost 0 bases and 5 bases respectively, with 13 bases between them. The CDR3 sequence is 15 residues long. Germline CDR1 and CDR2: LGHNA and YSLEER. As DNA, the CDR3 is TGCGCCAGCAGCCAAGATGCGGCAGGGCCATATGGCTACACCTTC. Translating it yields CASSQDAAGPYGYTF.

The rearrangement uses TRBV11-3 and TRBJ2-3; D is perhaps TRBD1 or TRBD2 (5 bases each). Germline CDR1 and CDR2: SGHNT and YENEEA. CDR3 length: 14 amino acids. V lost 3 bases, J lost 8 bases, and 15 bases lay in between. The CDR3 loop reads CASSFNGASGTQYF. For the CDR3, the DNA is TGTGCCAGCAGCTTTAACGGGGCCTCCGGTACGCAGTATTTT.

V is TRBV12-5 and J is TRBJ2-1; maybe TRBD2 (6 bases). V lost 7 bases to trimming and J lost 4 bases, with 11 bases between them. From germline, CDR1 is LGHNT and CDR2 FRNRAP. The CDR3 loop spans 13 amino acids. Here the CDR3 reads CASAFGGYNEQFF. In DNA, the CDR3 is TGTGCTAGTGCCTTCGGGGGATACAATGAGCAGTTCTTC.

This clone is deemed medium-sized. The chain is built from TRBV11-3 and TRBJ2-1; 7 bases agree with TRBD1. The CDR3 runs 14 residues. Germline CDR1 and CDR2: SGHNT and YENEEA. After removal of 3 bases from V and 1 base from J, the junction contained 0 bases not matched to a gene. The CDR3, as DNA: TGTGCCAGCAGCTTGGGACAGTCCTACAATGAGCAGTTCTTC. It codes for CASSLGQSYNEQFF. Looking up the rest from reference TRBV11-3 and TRBJ2-1 gives the full variable domain: EAGVVQSPRYKIIEKKQPVAFWCNPISGHNTLYWYLQNLGQGPELLIRYENEEAVDDSQLPKDRFSAERLKGVDSTLKIQPAELGDSAVYLCASSLGQSYNEQFFGPGTRLTVL.

The gene calls are TRBV18 and TRBJ2-1; TRBD2 aligns across 8 bases. Germline V gene lookup returns CDR1 KGHSH and CDR2 LQKENI. CDR3 length: 16 residues. Trimming took 6 bases from V and 5 from J; bases not matched to a gene: 12. In DNA, the CDR3 is TGTGCCAGCTCCCCCTCCTCGGGAGGGGCGAACAATGAGCAGTTCTTC. Translating gives CASSPSSGGANNEQFF. Complete variable domain (other parts from reference TRBV18 and TRBJ2-1): NAGVMQNPRHLVRRRGQEARLRCSPMKGHSHVYWYRQLPEEGLKFMVYLQKENIIDESGMPKERFSAEFPKEGPSILRIQQVVRGDSAAYFCASSPSSGGANNEQFFGPGTRLTVL.